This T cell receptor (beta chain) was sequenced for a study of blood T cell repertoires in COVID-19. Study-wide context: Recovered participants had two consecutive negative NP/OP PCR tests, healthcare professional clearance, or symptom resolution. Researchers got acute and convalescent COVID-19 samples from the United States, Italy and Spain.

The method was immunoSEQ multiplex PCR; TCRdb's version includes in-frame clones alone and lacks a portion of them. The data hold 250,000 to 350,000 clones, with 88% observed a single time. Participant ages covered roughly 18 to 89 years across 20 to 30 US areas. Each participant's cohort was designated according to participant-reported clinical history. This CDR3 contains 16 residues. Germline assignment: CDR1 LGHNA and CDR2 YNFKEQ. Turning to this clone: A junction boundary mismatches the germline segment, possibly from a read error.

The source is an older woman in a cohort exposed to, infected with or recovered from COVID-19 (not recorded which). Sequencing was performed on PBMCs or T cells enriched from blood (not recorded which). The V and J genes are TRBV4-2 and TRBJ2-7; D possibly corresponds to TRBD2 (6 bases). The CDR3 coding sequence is TGTGCCAGCAGCGAAGACGCAGGGAAGGGGAGGTACGAGCAGTACTTC. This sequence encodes CASSEDAGKGRYEQYF.